The 26 T cell receptor beta chains below were found in one sample sequenced in a study of blood T cells in healthy people across ages. Together with a sample-barcoded 5' primer, a J-beta primer mix was included in a second PCR lasting 7 to 11 cycles. TCRdb re-called the 5' RACE reads with MiXCR, one entry per CDR3 protein. The repertoire has 750,000 to 850,000 distinct CDR3 sequences, roughly 25% of them found once; the top ten carry approximately 4%. In addition, the sample was reused for a study of T cells of mothers and their children.

The material sequenced was blood. The receptors were sampled from a boy aged 10-17 years in good health.

The chain carries TRBV5-1 and TRBJ2-3; 10 positions match TRBD1. The CDR3 spans 15 residues. Per germline, CDR1 SGHRS and CDR2 YFSETQ. V dropped 5 bases and J dropped 4; count of bases not matched to a gene: 7. CDR3: CASSRDRGRSDTQYF. Written as DNA, the CDR3 is TGCGCCAGCAGTCGGGACAGGGGAAGATCAGATACGCAGTATTTT.

The rearrangement joins TRBV6-5 to TRBJ1-1, with a tentative D call TRBD1 (5 bases). The V end was cut by 8 bases, the J end by 7 bases, with 11 bases between. The CDR3 has 11 amino acids. CDR1 and CDR2 (germline): MNHEY, SVGAGI. CDR3 region: CASGDGGEAFF. The CDR3 bases are TGTGCCAGCGGCGATGGGGGTGAAGCTTTCTTT.

V is TRBV4-3 and J is TRBJ2-5; 9 bases map to TRBD1. CDR1 is LGHNA and CDR2 is YSLEER in the germline V gene. The CDR3 loop spans 14 amino acids. Trimming cost V 3 bases and J 11 bases; bases outside gene matches: 10. In DNA form, the CDR3 reads TGCGCCAGCAGCCACGGGACAGGGTCCGGTGAGCAGTACTTC. As protein: CASSHGTGSGEQYF.

This clonotype has a single count. The V call is TRBV7-2, the J call TRBJ2-1; TRBD2 matches 12 bases. This CDR3 has 15 amino acids. Germline V lookup: CDR1 SGHTA, CDR2 FQGNSA. Trimming removed 4 bases from V and 7 bases from J; junction bases left unmatched: 5. Here the CDR3 reads CASSSSGGDFNEQFF. The CDR3 DNA sequence: TGTGCCAGCAGCTCTAGCGGGGGGGACTTTAATGAGCAGTTCTTC. Supplemented by reference TRBV7-2 and TRBJ2-1, the full variable domain reads GAGVSQSPSNKVTEKGKDVELRCDPISGHTALYWYRQSLGQGLEFLIYFQGNSAPDKSGLPSDRFSAERTGGSVSTLTIQRTQQEDSAVYLCASSSSGGDFNEQFFGPGTRLTVL.

The chain recombines TRBV6-6 with TRBJ1-1, with 11 bases matching TRBD1. The CDR3 is 14 residues long. V lost 2 bases and J lost 10; bases outside the gene matches: 6. From germline, CDR1 is MNHNY and CDR2 SVGAGI (reference sequence). As DNA, the CDR3 is TGTGCCAGCAGTTACACGGGACAGGGGGGACTAGCTTTCTTT. Translation: CASSYTGQGGLAFF.

This clonotype is a singleton in its sample. The chain has TRBV6-1 and TRBJ2-2; the match to TRBD1 covers 10 bases. Trimming took 6 bases from V and 3 from J; bases not matched to a gene: 7. The CDR3 totals 16 residues. Germline lookup yields CDR1 MNHNS and CDR2 SASEGT. The CDR3 DNA is TGTGCCAGCAGGGCTCCGGGACAGGGGTACACCGGGGAGCTGTTTTTT. This sequence encodes CASRAPGQGYTGELFF.

V and J are TRBV27 and TRBJ2-1; D gene unclear. V lost 6 bases and J 4 bases, leaving 13 bases between the germline ends. The CDR3 length is 14 residues. Germline V gives CDR1 MNHEY, CDR2 SMNVEV (reference sequence). The CDR3 here is CASRYDTDYNEQFF. CDR3 sequence (DNA): TGTGCCAGCAGATACGATACAGATTACAATGAGCAGTTCTTC.

This clonotype was counted only a few times. The chain carries TRBV7-9 and TRBJ2-5; 7 nucleotides agree with TRBD1. The better agreement between TRBJ2-1 and the DNA end casts doubt on the J call. Germline values: CDR1 SEHNR, CDR2 FQNEAQ (reference sequence). CDR3 length equals 13 residues. The CDR3 nucleotides are TGTGCCAGCAGCCCTCCCAGGGGGTGGGAGCAGTTCTTC. Its protein product is CASSPPRGWEQFF.

The chain has TRBV28 and TRBJ2-7; 10 bases match TRBD2. The CDR3 loop spans 15 amino acids. The V and J ends lost 5 bases and 3 bases, in that order; junction bases with no gene match: 7. CDR1 MDHEN and CDR2 SYDVKM come from the germline V gene. The chain's CDR3 is CASSVLAGANYEQYF. In DNA, the CDR3 is TGTGCCAGCAGTGTGCTAGCGGGGGCCAACTACGAGCAGTACTTC.

The chain has TRBV7-2 and TRBJ2-5; 12 positions agree with TRBD1. V dropped 4 bases and J dropped 5; count of bases not matched to a gene: 5. The CDR3 has 15 residues. Germline V gives CDR1 SGHTA, CDR2 FQGNSA. The CDR3 loop reads CASSSRDRGRETQYF. The CDR3 DNA follows: TGTGCCAGCAGCTCGCGGGACAGGGGGCGGGAGACCCAGTACTTC.

This clonotype occurred a few times. The gene calls are TRBV9 and TRBJ2-2; the D is unclear. This CDR3 is 14 amino acids long. Trimming removed 3 bases from V and 4 bases from J, with 10 bases in between. Germline V lookup: CDR1 SGDLS, CDR2 YYNGEE. CDR3 amino acids: CASSGTRFTGELFF. CDR3 DNA sequence: TGTGCCAGCAGCGGAACCAGGTTCACCGGGGAGCTGTTTTTT. Full variable domain (missing parts from reference TRBV9 and TRBJ2-2): DSGVTQTPKHLITATGQRVTLRCSPRSGDLSVYWYQQSLDQGLQFLIQYYNGEERAKGNILERFSAQQFPDLHSELNLSSLELGDSALYFCASSGTRFTGELFFGEGSRLTVL.

This clonotype was found a few times. The chain combines TRBV7-3 with TRBJ2-1; 9 bases fit TRBD2. Matching the DNA end better, TRBJ2-5 makes the J call doubtful. The CDR3 loop spans 15 amino acids. Per the germline V gene, CDR1 is SGHTA and CDR2 is FQGTGA. The CDR3 region has the DNA TGTGCCAGCAGCTTAGGAGCGGGGGGACACGAGACCCAGTACTTC. Protein: CASSLGAGGHETQYF.

The sample holds many counts of this clonotype. This chain connects TRBV28 to TRBJ2-5; no clear D. Germline assignment: CDR1 MDHEN and CDR2 SYDVKM. Between the trimmed V and J ends, which lost 4 bases and 5 bases, there was a span of 14 bases. The CDR3 consists of 14 residues. CDR3 sequence (DNA): TGTGCCAGCAGTTCCGCCAGCCCGAGGGAGACCCAGTACTTC. This sequence encodes CASSSASPRETQYF.

The chain uses TRBV2 and TRBJ1-1; no definite D call. The germline V and J ends were trimmed by 6 bases and 1 base, with 9 bases remaining between them. Germline V gene data show CDR1 as SNHLY and CDR2 as FYNNEI. This CDR3 spans 13 amino acids. CDR3 amino acids: CASSRVENTEAFF. The CDR3 nucleotides read TGTGCCAGCAGCCGGGTGGAGAACACTGAAGCTTTCTTT.

This clonotype was seen only a few times. V is TRBV20-1 and J is TRBJ2-5; D unresolved. CDR3 length: 11 amino acids. Germline V gives CDR1 DFQATT, CDR2 SNEGSKA (reference sequence). CDR3 nucleotides: TGCAGCCAGCGAAGGTTACAGACCCAGTACTTC. Protein sequence: CSQRRLQTQYF.

This chain connects TRBV12-3 or TRBV12-4 to TRBJ1-1; D perhaps matches TRBD1 (5 bases). V was pared by 3 bases and J by 6 bases, with 17 bases between. CDR3 size: 15 residues. In DNA form, the CDR3 reads TGTGCCAGCAGTTTGGGGGGTGGTGGAGCCCCTGAAGCTTTCTTT. It specifies CASSLGGGGAPEAFF.

The rearrangement links TRBV5-1 to TRBJ2-7; the D gene is possibly TRBD2 (6 bases). V was cut by 1 base and J by 4 bases, with 9 bases left in between. Germline CDR1 reads SGHRS; CDR2 reads YFSETQ. This CDR3 region has 13 residues. CDR3 sequence reads: CASSLLSGYEQYF. CDR3 nucleotides: TGCGCCAGCAGCTTGCTCAGCGGGTACGAGCAGTACTTC.

This clonotype was observed a handful of times. V usage is TRBV12-3 or TRBV12-4 and J usage is TRBJ2-2, with D tentatively TRBD2 (5 bases). Trimming pared 8 bases from V and 6 bases from J, leaving 16 bases between. CDR3 length: 14 amino acids. CDR3 bases: TGTGCCAGCCGAGGGTTTAAAGCGCCCGGGGAGCTGTTTTTT. Translating it yields CASRGFKAPGELFF.

This clonotype was observed a few times. V gene TRBV6-6 combines with J gene TRBJ2-5, with D unclear. CDR3 length equals 13 residues. Trimming took 6 bases from V and 1 from J, leaving 9 bases between them. CDR1 is MNHNY, CDR2 SVGAGI, per germline (reference sequence). CDR3 sequence reads: CASRGPGQETQYF. CDR3 DNA sequence: TGTGCCAGCAGGGGTCCGGGCCAAGAGACCCAGTACTTC.

The chain has TRBV7-9 and TRBJ2-5; D is unresolved. The DNA end is more similar to TRBJ2-1, so the J call may be wrong. This CDR3 is built from 12 residues. Germline CDR1 reads SEHNR; CDR2 reads FQNEAQ (reference sequence). The CDR3, as DNA: TGTGCCAGCAGTCGCAGTTACCTTGAGCAGTTCTTC. Encoded protein: CASSRSYLEQFF.

This clonotype has just a few counts. V usage is TRBV12-3 or TRBV12-4 and J usage is TRBJ2-1; 9 bases agree with TRBD2. V was clipped by 8 bases and J by 7 bases; unmatched bases: 12. CDR3 length: 15 amino acids. As DNA, the CDR3 is TGTGCCAGCGCTTTCCTAGCGGGGATCATGAATGAGCAGTTCTTC. As protein: CASAFLAGIMNEQFF.

A note on this clonotype: The junction departs from germline at one end; a sequencing error may be responsible. The V and J genes are TRBV27 and TRBJ1-1, with D maybe TRBD1 (6 bases). Germline CDR1 is MNHEY and CDR2 is SMNVEV (reference sequence). CDR3 length: 15 residues. Here the CDR3 reads CASGLSVTGNTEAFF. As DNA, the CDR3 is TGTGCCAGCGGTTTATCGGTGACAGGGAACACTGAAGCTTTCTTT.

The chain combines TRBV27 with TRBJ1-1; possible D gene TRBD1, 6 bases. V shed 2 bases and J shed 10 bases, with 11 bases lying between them. Per germline, CDR1 MNHEY and CDR2 SMNVEV (reference sequence). This CDR3 region has 12 residues. The CDR3 region has the DNA TGTGCCAGCAGTTTAAGGCAGGGGCCAGCTTTCTTT. It is translated as CASSLRQGPAFF.

The chain is built from TRBV29-1 and TRBJ2-7; D not certain. V gave up 7 bases and J gave up 5 bases, with 12 bases separating them. Germline V gives CDR1 SQVTM, CDR2 ANQGSEA. This CDR3 region has 11 residues. Written as DNA, the CDR3 is TGCAGCGGACGGAGTTTGGACGAGCAGTACTTC. This sequence encodes CSGRSLDEQYF.

The sample holds one count of this clonotype. The chain is built from TRBV6-5 and TRBJ1-4; tentative D call: TRBD1 (5 bases). The germline gives CDR1 MNHEY, CDR2 SVGAGI. V dropped 0 bases and J dropped 7 bases, with 9 bases sitting between them. The CDR3 is made up of 14 amino acids. The CDR3 loop is CASSYSGPPEKLFF. CDR3 in DNA: TGTGCCAGCAGTTACTCGGGGCCCCCTGAAAAACTGTTTTTT.

This chain connects TRBV2 to TRBJ2-5; D is uncertain. This CDR3 comprises 14 residues. Looked up from germline, CDR1 is SNHLY and CDR2 is FYNNEI. Trimming left V 3 bases short and J 2 bases short, with 10 bases between. This chain's CDR3 is CASSELDGQETQYF. The CDR3, as DNA: TGTGCCAGCAGTGAGCTGGACGGGCAAGAGACCCAGTACTTC. Variable domain in full (rest from reference TRBV2 and TRBJ2-5): EPEVTQTPSHQVTQMGQEVILRCVPISNHLYFYWYRQILGQKVEFLVSFYNNEISEKSEIFDDQFSVERPDGSNFTLKIRSTKLEDSAMYFCASSELDGQETQYFGPGTRLLVL.